This T cell receptor (beta chain) was documented in a study of CD8 T cells in ankylosing spondylitis (dated 2017 in TCRdb). With regard to the full study: The study set out to find disease-linked TCR variants by profiling T cell receptor beta repertoires in ankylosing spondylitis patients and healthy donors. The full study cohort was made up of about 24 ankylosing spondylitis patients and around 100 healthy donors. Samples of peripheral blood were taken, and for ankylosing spondylitis patients, synovial fluid was collected as well.

The CDR3, cysteine through phenylalanine, is 13 amino acids long. Of all the DNA, just the CDR3 is kept, 39 bases in frame from base 1. The trim is 0 bases for V and 7 bases for J, with a gap of 6 bases between the germline ends. Based on the germline V gene, the CDR1 and CDR2 sequences are LGHNA and YNFKEQ. General conclusions and limits of the study: A TCR beta motif made up of eight highly homologous amino acid variants appeared to be characteristic of blood from ankylosing spondylitis patients. A CD8+ phenotype was shown by the disease-linked clones, which were found at relatively low frequencies in peripheral blood. Some TCR beta motif variants had previously been reported in synovial fluid and blood of reactive arthritis patients, which suggested common disease-initiation mechanisms. According to the report, matched synovial fluid samples from ankylosing spondylitis patients were significantly enriched for the disease-linked clones.

Reads for this sample came from an Illumina MiSeq. Quantitative 5'-RACE with molecular barcodes was the method used to prepare the TCR beta libraries. The source study handled its data this way. A new computational method based on a probabilistic model of VDJ rearrangement was used to identify disease-linked TCR variants. TCRdb reprocessing: public reads trimmed at Q25 with fastp, clones called with MiXCR, in-frame beta chains kept. Here each entry gathers all rows of one CDR3 protein and keeps the most common genes and DNA. TCRdb's processing, not the authors', yielded these V and J calls. For this sample the table gives around 25,000 distinct CDR3 sequences, of which under 15% were detected only once. 30% to 35% of the sample is in the top ten clones. As regards this clonotype: This receptor's antigen is unknown. Within one base of it there is no much larger clone, and no base qualities were kept.

The TCR comes from a male donor with ankylosing spondylitis or in good health (not recorded which). Sequencing was done on a sample of blood. The chain was built from TRBV4-2 and TRBJ2-2, with an unclear D gene assignment. For the CDR3, the sequence is CASSQDLVGELFF. The DNA sequence is TGTGCCAGCAGCCAAGATCTTGTCGGGGAGCTGTTTTTT.